These 27 T cell receptor beta chains originate from one sample sequenced in a study of STAT3 mutations in large granular lymphocyte leukemia. Findings and caveats of the study: In T-cell large granular lymphocyte leukemia, about half of patients showed multiple immunodominant subclonotypes.

What these receptors recognize is not known. Profiling relied on immunoSEQ multiplex PCR, and the TCRdb table lists in-frame clones only, not all of them. The sample lists a few thousand clones; over 60% were seen once. The sequencing sample was made of peripheral blood mononuclear cells. The receptors here all came from a man in his sixties with T-cell large granular lymphocyte leukemia. Some clones in this sample may be carry-over from other donors' samples.

This clone was detected only a few times. V and J are TRBV29-1 and TRBJ2-3, with 10 bases fitting TRBD1. The CDR3 is 16 residues long. Germline CDR1 is SQVTM and CDR2 is ANQGSEA. The V and J ends lost 4 bases and 0 bases, in that order; junction bases with no gene match: 7. CDR3 coding DNA: TGCAGCGTTGGACAGGGGGCCAGTTCTAGCACAGATACGCAGTATTTT. This gives the protein CSVGQGASSSTDTQYF.

V and J are TRBV9 and TRBJ2-1, with D possibly called TRBD1 or TRBD2 (5 bases each). Germline lookup yields CDR1 SGDLS and CDR2 YYNGEE. The CDR3 has 13 residues. Trimming shortened V by 2 bases and J by 7 bases, and 10 bases separated the two germline ends. The DNA of the CDR3 is TGTGCCAGCAGCGTTCTAGAGGGGAATGAGCAGTTCTTC. Translation: CASSVLEGNEQFF.

V is TRBV6-5 and J is TRBJ2-1, with 8 bases aligning to TRBD1. V was clipped by 2 bases and J by 7 bases; unmatched bases: 7. The length of the CDR3 is 15 residues. Looked up from germline, CDR1 is MNHEY and CDR2 is SVGAGI. Here the CDR3 reads CASSYRQGAWNEQFF. The CDR3, as DNA: TGTGCCAGCAGTTACAGGCAGGGGGCCTGGAATGAGCAGTTCTTC.

The V and J genes are TRBV7-9 and TRBJ2-5, with D maybe TRBD1 (5 bases). Per germline, CDR1 SEHNR and CDR2 FQNEAQ (reference sequence). CDR3 length: 14 amino acids. V gave up 5 bases and J gave up 1 base, with 11 bases separating them. The CDR3 coding sequence is TGTGCCAGCAGCCCCCAGGGATTCCAAGAGACCCAGTACTTC. It codes for CASSPQGFQETQYF.

The V and J genes are TRBV6-6 and TRBJ2-5, with unresolved D. Deletions cut 2 bases from V and 5 bases from J, with 6 bases between. Per the germline V gene, CDR1 is MNHNY and CDR2 is SVGAGI (reference sequence). CDR3 size: 12 residues. In DNA form, the CDR3 reads TGTGCCAGCAGTTACGTGCAGGAGACCCAGTACTTC. Its translation is CASSYVQETQYF.

V gene TRBV4-2 combines with J gene TRBJ2-3, with 7 nucleotides matching TRBD2. The CDR3 runs 15 residues. V was pared by 1 base and J by 4 bases, with 5 bases of the junction left unmatched. Germline V CDR1 and CDR2: LGHNA, YNFKEQ. CDR3 in amino acids: CASSQASGLADTQYF. The CDR3 region has the DNA TGTGCCAGCAGCCAAGCGTCCGGACTAGCAGATACGCAGTATTTT.

The chain joins TRBV30 to TRBJ1-2, with a possible D match to TRBD1 (5 bases). CDR3 length: 12 residues. Trimming took 2 bases from V and 8 from J, leaving 12 bases between them. Germline loops: CDR1 GTSNPN, CDR2 SVGIG (reference sequence). The CDR3 spells CAWSSGVGGYTF. The CDR3 DNA is TGTGCCTGGAGTTCGGGGGTAGGCGGCTACACCTTC.

The chain recombines TRBV5-1 with TRBJ2-7; D unresolved. V shed 1 base and J shed 5 bases, with 13 bases lying between them. Germline V gene sequence: CDR1 SGHRS, CDR2 YFSETQ. There are 14 residues in the CDR3. CDR3: CASSLFYMGHEQYV. The DNA of the CDR3 is TGCGCCAGCAGCTTGTTCTACATGGGCCACGAGCAGTACGTC.

On this clone: A read error is likely, as this CDR3 ends without the conserved phenylalanine or tryptophan. Because the CDR3's place on the DNA is in doubt, the DNA is left out and the CDR3 is given as listed by TCRdb. The CDR3 region is CSVEEGPI. The chain has TRBV29-1 and TRBJ2-3. The CDR3 has 8 residues if both end residues are counted. Per the germline V gene, CDR1 is SQVTM and CDR2 is ANQGSEA.

The gene calls are TRBV7-9 and TRBJ1-1; D might be TRBD1 (6 bases). Germline V gives CDR1 SEHNR, CDR2 FQNEAQ (reference sequence). CDR3 length: 14 residues. Between the trimmed V and J ends, which lost 5 bases and 7 bases, there was a span of 17 bases. CDR3 nucleotide sequence: TGTGCCAGCAGCCCTGACTATACAGGGATTGAAGCTTTCTTT. Protein sequence: CASSPDYTGIEAFF.

This clone was seen more than once but under ten times. This rearrangement joins TRBV28 to TRBJ1-6, with no clear D. This CDR3 is built from 15 residues. The V and J ends lost 8 bases and 7 bases respectively, with 18 bases between them. Germline loops: CDR1 MDHEN, CDR2 SYDVKM. The DNA of the CDR3 is TGTGCCAGCCAAAGCCCTTGGACGGGGAATTCACCCCTCCACTTT. Amino acids: CASQSPWTGNSPLHF.

The chain carries TRBV5-1 and TRBJ2-7; no clear D. Trimming cost V 0 bases and J 9 bases, with 7 bases left between them. The CDR3 extends over 11 amino acids. Germline V CDR1 and CDR2: SGHRS, YFSETQ. CDR3 coding DNA: TGCGCCAGCAGCTTGGCTGCCGGGCAGTACGTC. It encodes CASSLAAGQYV.

The V gene is TRBV30, the J gene TRBJ1-2, with TRBD1 as a possible D gene (5 bases). Germline V gene data show CDR1 as GTSNPN and CDR2 as SVGIG (reference sequence). V lost 2 bases and J 7 bases, leaving 11 bases between the germline ends. The CDR3 covers 12 residues. The CDR3 sequence is CAWSFMGGGYTF. The CDR3 bases are TGTGCCTGGAGTTTTATGGGGGGTGGCTACACCTTC.

The chain links TRBV5-6 to TRBJ1-4, with D tentatively TRBD1 (5 bases). Trimming took 0 bases from V and 2 from J, leaving 8 bases between them. The CDR3 totals 15 residues. Germline V gives CDR1 SGHDT, CDR2 YYEEEE. Here the CDR3 DNA reads TGTGCCAGCAGCTTGGTCAGGGTTACTAATGAAAAACTGTTTTTT. It specifies CASSLVRVTNEKLFF.

This chain links TRBV30 with TRBJ2-7; D not resolved. With 4 bases removed from V and 2 bases from J, the gap between germline ends came to 12 bases. The CDR3 has 13 residues. CDR1 is GTSNPN, CDR2 SVGIG, per germline (reference sequence). The CDR3 DNA reads TGTGCCTGGATGTCTCAGTTTCCCTACGAGCAGTACTTC. This translates into CAWMSQFPYEQYF.

Only a few counts were recorded for this clone. V usage is TRBV19 and J usage is TRBJ1-5, with a tentative D call TRBD1 (5 bases). Germline CDR1 reads LNHDA; CDR2 reads SQIVND (reference sequence). V dropped 6 bases and J dropped 7 bases, with 13 bases sitting between them. This CDR3 region has 13 residues. CDR3 sequence (DNA): TGTGCCAGTAGATGGGGGGAGGGCCAGCCCCAGCATTTT. Translated, it gives CASRWGEGQPQHF.

V is TRBV7-9 and J is TRBJ2-5; either TRBD1 or TRBD2 may fit D (7 bases each). The V gene's germline CDR1 is SEHNR and CDR2 FQNEAQ (reference sequence). V lost 1 base to trimming and J lost 4 bases, with 13 bases between them. This CDR3 is 15 amino acids long. The CDR3 sequence is CASSLGQGGRETQYF. CDR3 nucleotide sequence: TGTGCCAGCAGCTTAGGACAGGGAGGGCGAGAGACCCAGTACTTC.

V and J are TRBV6-5 and TRBJ2-7, with a weak D call TRBD1 (5 bases). The germline V gene has CDR1 MNHEY and CDR2 SVGAGI. This CDR3 is 11 amino acids long. V was cut by 6 bases and J by 6 bases, with 9 bases left in between. DNA for the CDR3: TGTGCCAGCAGCCAGGGTGGCGAGCAGTACGTC. As protein: CASSQGGEQYV.

This sequence joins TRBV18 and TRBJ1-3, with D uncertain. With 4 bases removed from V and 3 bases from J, the gap between germline ends came to 13 bases. Germline CDR1 reads KGHSH; CDR2 reads LQKENI. The CDR3 loop spans 15 amino acids. The CDR3 is CASSLRRPSGNTIYF. The DNA of the CDR3 is TGTGCCAGCTCACTCAGACGCCCGAGTGGAAACACCATATATTTT. Based on the CDR3 plus reference TRBV18 and TRBJ1-3, the full variable domain is NAGVMQNPRHLVRRRGQEARLRCSPMKGHSHVYWYRQLPEEGLKFMVYLQKENIIDESGMPKERFSAEFPKEGPSILRIQQVVRGDSAAYFCASSLRRPSGNTIYFGEGSWLTVV.

The chain joins TRBV18 to TRBJ1-1, with D possibly TRBD1 on 6 matching bases. Looked up from germline, CDR1 is KGHSH and CDR2 is LQKENI. This CDR3 has 15 residues. Deletions cut 5 bases from V and 4 bases from J, with 17 bases between. The CDR3 nucleotides read TGTGCCAGCTCATTAGATGGGGGCGGCACCACTGAAGCTTTCTTT. Encoded protein: CASSLDGGGTTEAFF.

This clone rates as medium-sized (0.01 to 0.1%). CDR3 nucleotide sequence: TGCGCCAGCAGCTTGGACTACGGAAGACTGTTTTTT. Protein product: CASSLDYGRLFF. V and J are TRBV5-1 and TRBJ1-4, with D hard to call. Trimming shortened V by 0 bases and J by 13 bases, and 10 bases separated the two germline ends. This CDR3 is built from 12 residues. Germline CDR1 and CDR2: SGHRS and YFSETQ.

In this sample, this clone turned up once. This sequence joins TRBV30 and TRBJ1-2; weak D call: TRBD1 (5 bases). Trimming took 4 bases from V and 7 from J, leaving 10 bases between them. Germline CDR1 reads GTSNPN; CDR2 reads SVGIG (reference sequence). The CDR3 extends over 11 amino acids. The CDR3 loop is CAWTKGVGYTF. DNA of the CDR3: TGTGCCTGGACCAAAGGGGTTGGCTACACCTTC.

This clone was recorded a few times. The V gene is TRBV7-2, the J gene TRBJ1-2; 7 nucleotides match TRBD1. Germline values: CDR1 SGHTA, CDR2 FQGNSA. The V and J ends lost 6 bases and 5 bases, in that order; junction bases with no gene match: 6. The CDR3 loop spans 13 amino acids. CDR3: CASSSKGAYGYTF. Here the CDR3 DNA reads TGTGCCAGCAGTTCTAAGGGGGCGTATGGCTACACCTTC.

The V call is TRBV5-6, the J call TRBJ2-7; 8 nucleotides match TRBD2. The length of the CDR3 is 17 residues. V dropped 4 bases and J dropped 0; count of bases not matched to a gene: 12. CDR1 and CDR2 from the germline V gene are SGHDT and YYEEEE. For the CDR3, the DNA is TGTGCCAGCAGCCTTTTAACGGCGGGAGGTCTCTCCTACGAGCAGTACGTC. Translation: CASSLLTAGGLSYEQYV.

This sequence joins TRBV6-6 and TRBJ1-3; D possibly corresponds to TRBD1 (6 bases). Per the germline V gene, CDR1 is MNHNY and CDR2 is SVGAGI (reference sequence). This CDR3 is built from 14 residues. V lost 7 bases and J lost 1, with 11 bases in between. For the CDR3, the DNA is TGTGCCAGCATTCAACAGGGATCTGGAAACACCATATATTTT. Amino acid sequence: CASIQQGSGNTIYF.

The chain employs TRBV6-6 and TRBJ1-5, with 8 bases fitting TRBD1. V dropped 2 bases and J dropped 1; count of bases not matched to a gene: 4. This CDR3 region has 16 residues. Germline lookup yields CDR1 MNHNY and CDR2 SVGAGI (reference sequence). In DNA form, the CDR3 reads TGTGCCAGCAGTTACGAAACAGGGGGGAGCAATCAGCCCCAGCATTTT. This translates into CASSYETGGSNQPQHF.

V and J are TRBV7-2 and TRBJ2-3, with TRBD2 identical over 9 bases. The CDR3 loop spans 15 amino acids. V shed 1 base and J 6 bases; nucleotides not matched to a gene: 5. Germline CDR1 reads SGHTA; CDR2 reads FQGNSA. The chain's CDR3 is CASSLGLRGGDTQYF. The CDR3 region has the DNA TGTGCCAGCAGCTTAGGGTTGCGGGGGGGGGATACGCAGTATTTT. The whole variable domain, remainder taken from reference TRBV7-2 and TRBJ2-3, is GAGVSQSPSNKVTEKGKDVELRCDPISGHTALYWYRQSLGQGLEFLIYFQGNSAPDKSGLPSDRFSAERTGGSVSTLTIQRTQQEDSAVYLCASSLGLRGGDTQYFGPGTRLTVL.